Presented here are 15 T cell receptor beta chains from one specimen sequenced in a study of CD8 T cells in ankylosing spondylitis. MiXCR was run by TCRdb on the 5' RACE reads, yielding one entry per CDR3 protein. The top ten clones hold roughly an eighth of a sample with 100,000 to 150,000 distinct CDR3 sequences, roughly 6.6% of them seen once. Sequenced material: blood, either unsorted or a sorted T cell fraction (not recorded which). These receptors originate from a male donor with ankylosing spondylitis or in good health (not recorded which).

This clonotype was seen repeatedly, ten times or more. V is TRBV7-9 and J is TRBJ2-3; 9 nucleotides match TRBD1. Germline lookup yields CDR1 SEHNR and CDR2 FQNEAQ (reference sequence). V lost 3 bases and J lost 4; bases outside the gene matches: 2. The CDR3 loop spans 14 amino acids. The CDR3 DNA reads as TGTGCCAGCAGCTTGGACAGGGGTGCAGATACGCAGTATTTT. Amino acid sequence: CASSLDRGADTQYF.

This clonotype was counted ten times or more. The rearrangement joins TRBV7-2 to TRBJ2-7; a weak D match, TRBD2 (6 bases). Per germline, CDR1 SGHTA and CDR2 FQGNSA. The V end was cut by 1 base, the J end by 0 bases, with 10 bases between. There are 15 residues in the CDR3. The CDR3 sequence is CASSLVGGPSYEQYF. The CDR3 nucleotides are TGTGCCAGCAGCTTAGTGGGAGGTCCCTCCTACGAGCAGTACTTC.

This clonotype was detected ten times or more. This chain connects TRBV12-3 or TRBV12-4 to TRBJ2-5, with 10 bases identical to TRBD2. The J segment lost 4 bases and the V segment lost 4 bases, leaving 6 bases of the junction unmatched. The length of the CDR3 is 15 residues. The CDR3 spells CASSSQAGGRETQYF. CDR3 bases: TGTGCCAGCAGTTCCCAAGCGGGGGGGAGAGAGACCCAGTACTTC.

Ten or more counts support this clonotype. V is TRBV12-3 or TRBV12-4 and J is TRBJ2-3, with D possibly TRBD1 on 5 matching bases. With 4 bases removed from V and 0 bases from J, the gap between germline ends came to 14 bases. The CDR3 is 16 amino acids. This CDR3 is CASSSRVNSSTDTQYF. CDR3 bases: TGTGCCAGCAGTTCCAGGGTGAACTCTAGCACAGATACGCAGTATTTT.

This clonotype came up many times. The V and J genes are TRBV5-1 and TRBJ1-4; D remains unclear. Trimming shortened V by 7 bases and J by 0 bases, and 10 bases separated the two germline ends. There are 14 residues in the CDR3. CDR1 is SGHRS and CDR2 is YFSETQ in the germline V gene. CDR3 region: CASSRDPTNEKLFF. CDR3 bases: TGCGCCAGCTCCCGGGATCCAACTAATGAAAAACTGTTTTTT.

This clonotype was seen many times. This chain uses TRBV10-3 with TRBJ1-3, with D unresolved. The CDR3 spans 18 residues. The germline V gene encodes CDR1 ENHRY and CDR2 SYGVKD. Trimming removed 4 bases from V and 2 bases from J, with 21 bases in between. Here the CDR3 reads CAISGNPPTSVTGNTIYF. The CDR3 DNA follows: TGTGCCATCAGTGGGAACCCCCCTACTAGTGTAACTGGAAACACCATATATTTT.

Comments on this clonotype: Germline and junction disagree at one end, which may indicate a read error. The CDR3 reads CATSHEGLAGLSYNEQFF. The CDR3 bases are TGTGCCACCAGCCATGAGGGACTAGCGGGACTCTCCTACAATGAGCAGTTCTTC. The genes are TRBV3-1 and TRBJ2-1; 13 bases align to TRBD2. CDR1 and CDR2 from the germline V gene are LGHDT and YNNKEL (reference sequence). The CDR3 length is 18 residues.

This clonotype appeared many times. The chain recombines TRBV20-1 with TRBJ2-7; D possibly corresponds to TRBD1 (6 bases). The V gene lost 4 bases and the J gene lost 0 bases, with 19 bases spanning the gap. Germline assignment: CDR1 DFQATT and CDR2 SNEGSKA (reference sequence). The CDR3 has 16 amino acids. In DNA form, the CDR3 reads TGCAGTGCTACAAGATTGACAGGTCTCAGCTCCTACGAGCAGTACTTC. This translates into CSATRLTGLSSYEQYF.

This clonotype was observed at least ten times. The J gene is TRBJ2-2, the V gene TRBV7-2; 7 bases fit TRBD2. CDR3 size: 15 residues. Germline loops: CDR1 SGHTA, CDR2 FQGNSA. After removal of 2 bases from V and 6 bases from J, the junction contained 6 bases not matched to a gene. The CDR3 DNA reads TGTGCCAGCAGCTTACAGCCGGGGGGATCCGGGGAGCTGTTTTTT. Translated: CASSLQPGGSGELFF.

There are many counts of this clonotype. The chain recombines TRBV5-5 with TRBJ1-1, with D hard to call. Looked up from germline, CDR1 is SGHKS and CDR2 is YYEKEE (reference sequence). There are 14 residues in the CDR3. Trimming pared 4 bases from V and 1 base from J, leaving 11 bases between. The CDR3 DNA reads TGTGCCAGCAGCGATCCAAGGGCGAACACTGAAGCTTTCTTT. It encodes CASSDPRANTEAFF.

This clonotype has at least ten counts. CDR3 region: CASSLEGNYGYTF. DNA for the CDR3: TGTGCCAGCTCACTCGAGGGGAACTATGGCTACACCTTC. This sequence joins TRBV18 and TRBJ1-2; D possibly corresponds to TRBD1 (5 bases). The germline V and J ends were trimmed by 4 bases and 2 bases, with 8 bases remaining between them. Germline V gives CDR1 KGHSH, CDR2 LQKENI. The CDR3 covers 13 residues.

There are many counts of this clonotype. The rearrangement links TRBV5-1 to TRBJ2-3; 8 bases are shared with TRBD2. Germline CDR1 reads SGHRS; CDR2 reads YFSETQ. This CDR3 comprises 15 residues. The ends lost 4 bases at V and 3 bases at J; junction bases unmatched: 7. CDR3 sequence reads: CASSPYGGGTDTQYF. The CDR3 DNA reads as TGCGCCAGCAGCCCCTACGGGGGGGGAACAGATACGCAGTATTTT.

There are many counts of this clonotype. The CDR3, as DNA: TGCGCCAGCAGCTTGGCCGGGCAGGACCATGGCTACACCTTC. Residues: CASSLAGQDHGYTF. The chain links TRBV5-1 to TRBJ1-2; D not resolved. CDR1 and CDR2 (germline): SGHRS, YFSETQ. The CDR3 runs to 14 residues. The V gene lost 0 bases and the J gene lost 6 bases, with 12 bases spanning the gap.

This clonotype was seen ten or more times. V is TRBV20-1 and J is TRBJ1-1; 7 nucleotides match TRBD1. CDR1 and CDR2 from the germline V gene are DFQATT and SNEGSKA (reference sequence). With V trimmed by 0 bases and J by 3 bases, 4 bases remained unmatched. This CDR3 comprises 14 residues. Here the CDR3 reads CSAREGGSDTEAFF. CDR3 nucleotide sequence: TGCAGTGCTAGAGAAGGGGGCTCAGACACTGAAGCTTTCTTT.

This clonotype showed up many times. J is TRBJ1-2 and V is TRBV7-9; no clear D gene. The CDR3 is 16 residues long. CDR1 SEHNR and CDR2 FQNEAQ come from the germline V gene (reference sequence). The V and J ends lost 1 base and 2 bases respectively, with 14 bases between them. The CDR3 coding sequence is TGTGCCAGCAGCTTAGGACTCTCAGAGAGCAACTATGGCTACACCTTC. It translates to CASSLGLSESNYGYTF.